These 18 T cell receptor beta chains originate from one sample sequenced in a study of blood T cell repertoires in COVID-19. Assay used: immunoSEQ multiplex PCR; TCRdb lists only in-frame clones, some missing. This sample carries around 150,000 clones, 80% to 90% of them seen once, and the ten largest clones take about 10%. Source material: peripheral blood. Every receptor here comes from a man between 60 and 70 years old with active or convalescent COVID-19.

DNA for the CDR3: TGTGCCAGCTCACCTTTAGGCCCGCAGGGATCTCACGAGCAGTACTTC. Its protein is CASSPLGPQGSHEQYF. This sequence joins TRBV18 and TRBJ2-7; possibly TRBD1 for D (5 bases). V gave up 3 bases and J gave up 5 bases, with 20 bases separating them. This CDR3 has 16 residues. The germline CDR1 and CDR2 sequences are KGHSH and LQKENI.

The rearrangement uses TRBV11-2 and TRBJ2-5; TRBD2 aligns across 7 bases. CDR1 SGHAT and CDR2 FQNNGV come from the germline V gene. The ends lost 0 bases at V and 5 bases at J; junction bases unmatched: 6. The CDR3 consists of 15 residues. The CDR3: CASSLEGLTSETQYF. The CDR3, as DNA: TGTGCCAGCAGCTTAGAGGGACTAACCTCGGAGACCCAGTACTTC.

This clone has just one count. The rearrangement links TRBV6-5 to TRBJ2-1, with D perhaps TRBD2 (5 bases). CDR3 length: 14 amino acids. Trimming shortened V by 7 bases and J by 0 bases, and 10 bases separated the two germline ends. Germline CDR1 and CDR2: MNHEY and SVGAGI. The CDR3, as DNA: TGTGCCAGCACGAGGGAGAGCTCCTACAATGAGCAGTTCTTC. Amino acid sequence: CASTRESSYNEQFF.

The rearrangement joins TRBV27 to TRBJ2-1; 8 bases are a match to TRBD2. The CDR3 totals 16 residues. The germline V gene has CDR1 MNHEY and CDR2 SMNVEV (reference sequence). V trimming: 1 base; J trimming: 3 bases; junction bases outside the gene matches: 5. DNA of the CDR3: TGTGCCAGCAGTTTATTCGGGCTAGCGGGCTACAATGAGCAGTTCTTC. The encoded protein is CASSLFGLAGYNEQFF.

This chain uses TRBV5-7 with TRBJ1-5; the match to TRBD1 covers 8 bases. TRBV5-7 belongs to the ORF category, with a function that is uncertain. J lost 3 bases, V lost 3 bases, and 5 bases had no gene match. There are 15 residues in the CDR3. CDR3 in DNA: TGTGCCAGCAGCTCCGGGACAGGCCCCAATCAGCCCCAGCATTTT. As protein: CASSSGTGPNQPQHF.

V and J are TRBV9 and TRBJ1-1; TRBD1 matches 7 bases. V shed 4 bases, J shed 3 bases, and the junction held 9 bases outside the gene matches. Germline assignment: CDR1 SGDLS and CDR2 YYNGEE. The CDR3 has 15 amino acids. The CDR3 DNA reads TGTGCCAGCAGCCCCACAGGGGCGGGGTACACTGAAGCTTTCTTT. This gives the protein CASSPTGAGYTEAFF.

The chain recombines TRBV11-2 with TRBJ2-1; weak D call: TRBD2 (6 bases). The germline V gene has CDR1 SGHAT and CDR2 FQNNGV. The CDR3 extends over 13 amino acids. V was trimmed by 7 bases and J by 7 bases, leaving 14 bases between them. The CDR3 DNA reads TGTGCCAGCAACCGCGGGCGGGGTAATGAGCAGTTCTTC. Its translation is CASNRGRGNEQFF.

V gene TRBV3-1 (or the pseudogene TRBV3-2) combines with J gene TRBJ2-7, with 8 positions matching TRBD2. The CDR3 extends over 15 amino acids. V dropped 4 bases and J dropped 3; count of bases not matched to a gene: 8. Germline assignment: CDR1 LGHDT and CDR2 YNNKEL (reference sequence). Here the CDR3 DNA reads TGTGCCAGCAGCCTTTCTAGCGGGTCTAACTACGAGCAGTACTTC. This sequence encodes CASSLSSGSNYEQYF.

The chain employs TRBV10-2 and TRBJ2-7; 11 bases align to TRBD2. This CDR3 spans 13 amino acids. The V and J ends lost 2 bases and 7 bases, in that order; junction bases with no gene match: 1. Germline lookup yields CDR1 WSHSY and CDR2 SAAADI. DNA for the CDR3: TGCGCCAGCAGTGAGCTAGCGGGAGGTGAGCAGTACTTC. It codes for CASSELAGGEQYF.

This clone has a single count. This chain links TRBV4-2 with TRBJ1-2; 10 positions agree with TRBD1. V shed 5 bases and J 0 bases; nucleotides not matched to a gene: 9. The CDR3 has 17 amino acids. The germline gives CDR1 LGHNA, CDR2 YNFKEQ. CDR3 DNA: TGTGCCAGCAGCGAACGACAGGGGGCGCACCCTAACTATGGCTACACCTTC. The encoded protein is CASSERQGAHPNYGYTF.

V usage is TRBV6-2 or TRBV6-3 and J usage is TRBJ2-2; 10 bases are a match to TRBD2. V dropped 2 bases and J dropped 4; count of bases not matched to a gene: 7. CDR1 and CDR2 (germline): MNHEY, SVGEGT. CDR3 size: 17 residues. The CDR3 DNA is TGTGCCAGCAGTTACGGGGTACTAGCGGGACGCACCGGGGAGCTGTTTTTT. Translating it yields CASSYGVLAGRTGELFF.

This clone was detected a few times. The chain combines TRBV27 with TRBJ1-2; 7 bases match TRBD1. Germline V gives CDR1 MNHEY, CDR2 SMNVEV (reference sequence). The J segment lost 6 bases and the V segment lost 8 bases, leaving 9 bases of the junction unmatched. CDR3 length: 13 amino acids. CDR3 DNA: TGTGCCAGCCGCCCAGGGGGTAGCCATGGCTACACCTTC. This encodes CASRPGGSHGYTF.

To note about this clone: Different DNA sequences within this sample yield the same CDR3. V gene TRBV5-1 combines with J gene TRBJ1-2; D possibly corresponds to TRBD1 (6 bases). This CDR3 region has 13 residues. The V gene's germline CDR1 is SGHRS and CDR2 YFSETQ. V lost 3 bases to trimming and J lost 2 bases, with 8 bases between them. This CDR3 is CASSSGQNYGYTF. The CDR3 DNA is TGCGCCAGCAGCTCGGGACAAAACTATGGCTACACCTTC.

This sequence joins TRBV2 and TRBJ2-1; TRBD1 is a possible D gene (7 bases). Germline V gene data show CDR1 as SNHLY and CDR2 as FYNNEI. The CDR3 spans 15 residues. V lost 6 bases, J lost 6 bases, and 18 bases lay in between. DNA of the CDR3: TGTGCCAGCAGGGCGGGGACAGTCCTAGGCAATGAGCAGTTCTTC. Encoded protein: CASRAGTVLGNEQFF.

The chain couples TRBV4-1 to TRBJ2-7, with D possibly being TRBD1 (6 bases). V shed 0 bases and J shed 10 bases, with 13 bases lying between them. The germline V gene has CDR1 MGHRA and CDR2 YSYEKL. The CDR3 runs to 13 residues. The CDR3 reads CASSQDLAGVQYF. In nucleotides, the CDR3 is TGCGCCAGCAGCCAAGATCTGGCAGGGGTCCAGTACTTC.

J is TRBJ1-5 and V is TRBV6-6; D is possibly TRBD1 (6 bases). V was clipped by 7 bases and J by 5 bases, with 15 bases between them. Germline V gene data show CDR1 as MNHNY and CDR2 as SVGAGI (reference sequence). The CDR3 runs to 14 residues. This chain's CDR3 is CASITAGVDQPQHF. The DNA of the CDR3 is TGTGCCAGCATCACGGCAGGGGTCGATCAGCCCCAGCATTTT.

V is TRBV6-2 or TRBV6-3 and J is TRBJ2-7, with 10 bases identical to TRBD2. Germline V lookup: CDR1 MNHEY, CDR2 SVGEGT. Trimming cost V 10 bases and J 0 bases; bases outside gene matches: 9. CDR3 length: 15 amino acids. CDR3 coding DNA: TGTGCCACCAACCCCGGGACTAGCGCCTCCTACGAGCAGTACTTC. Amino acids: CATNPGTSASYEQYF.

CDR3 nucleotide sequence: TGTGCCAGCTCACCAGTAGCGGGACAGTGGAATGAGCAGTTCTTC. Encoded protein: CASSPVAGQWNEQFF. J is TRBJ2-1 and V is TRBV18; tentatively, D is TRBD2 (8 bases). This CDR3 is built from 15 residues. CDR1 KGHSH and CDR2 LQKENI come from the germline V gene. The ends were cut back, 2 bases at V and 7 bases at J, with 15 bases in the middle.